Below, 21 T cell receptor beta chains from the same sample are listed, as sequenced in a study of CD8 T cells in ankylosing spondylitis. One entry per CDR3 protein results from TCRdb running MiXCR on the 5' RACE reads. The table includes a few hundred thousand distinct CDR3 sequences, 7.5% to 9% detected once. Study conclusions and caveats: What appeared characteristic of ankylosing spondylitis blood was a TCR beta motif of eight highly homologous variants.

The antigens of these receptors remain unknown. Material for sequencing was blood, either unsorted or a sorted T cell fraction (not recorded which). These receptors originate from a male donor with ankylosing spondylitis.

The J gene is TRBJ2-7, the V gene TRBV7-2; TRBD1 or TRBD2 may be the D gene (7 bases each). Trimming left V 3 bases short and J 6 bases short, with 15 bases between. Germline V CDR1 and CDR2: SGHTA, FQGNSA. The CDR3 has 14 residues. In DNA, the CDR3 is TGTGCCAGCAGCTTCCCAGGGGGGGGCAGCGAGCAGTACTTC. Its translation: CASSFPGGGSEQYF.

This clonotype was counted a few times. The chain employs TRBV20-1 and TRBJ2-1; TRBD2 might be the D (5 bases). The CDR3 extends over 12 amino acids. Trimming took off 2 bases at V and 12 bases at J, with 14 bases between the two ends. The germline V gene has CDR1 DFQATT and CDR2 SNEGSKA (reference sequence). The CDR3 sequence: CSARRSRGSQFF. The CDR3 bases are TGCAGTGCTAGAAGGAGCCGAGGGTCGCAGTTCTTC.

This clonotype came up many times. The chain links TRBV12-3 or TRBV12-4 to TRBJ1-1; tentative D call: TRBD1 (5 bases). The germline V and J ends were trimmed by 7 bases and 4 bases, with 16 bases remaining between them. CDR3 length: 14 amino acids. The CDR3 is CASTSRVGTTEAFF. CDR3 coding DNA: TGTGCCAGCACCTCTAGGGTAGGGACCACTGAAGCTTTCTTT.

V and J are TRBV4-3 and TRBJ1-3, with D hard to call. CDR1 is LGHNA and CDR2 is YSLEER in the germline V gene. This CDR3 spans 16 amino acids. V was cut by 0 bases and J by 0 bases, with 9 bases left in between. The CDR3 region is CASSQDPVNSGNTIYF. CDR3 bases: TGCGCCAGCAGCCAAGATCCGGTTAACTCTGGAAACACCATATATTTT.

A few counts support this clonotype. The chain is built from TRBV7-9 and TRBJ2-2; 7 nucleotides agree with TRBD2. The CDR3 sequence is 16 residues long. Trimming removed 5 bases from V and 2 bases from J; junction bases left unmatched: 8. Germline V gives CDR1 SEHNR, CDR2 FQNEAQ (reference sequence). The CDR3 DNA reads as TGTGCCAGCAGCCTTAGGCGAGCGGGAAACACCGGGGAGCTGTTTTTT. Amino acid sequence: CASSLRRAGNTGELFF.

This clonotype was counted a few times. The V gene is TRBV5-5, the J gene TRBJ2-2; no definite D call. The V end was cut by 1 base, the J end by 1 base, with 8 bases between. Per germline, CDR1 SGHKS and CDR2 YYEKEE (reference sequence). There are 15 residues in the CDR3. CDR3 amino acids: CASSLFHRNTGELFF. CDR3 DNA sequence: TGTGCCAGCAGCTTGTTTCACAGGAACACCGGGGAGCTGTTTTTT.

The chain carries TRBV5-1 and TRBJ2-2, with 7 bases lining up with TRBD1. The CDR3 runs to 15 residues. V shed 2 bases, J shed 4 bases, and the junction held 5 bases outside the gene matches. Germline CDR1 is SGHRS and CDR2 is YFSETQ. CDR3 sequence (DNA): TGCGCCAGCAGCTTACCTCAGGGGGTCACCGGGGAGCTGTTTTTT. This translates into CASSLPQGVTGELFF.

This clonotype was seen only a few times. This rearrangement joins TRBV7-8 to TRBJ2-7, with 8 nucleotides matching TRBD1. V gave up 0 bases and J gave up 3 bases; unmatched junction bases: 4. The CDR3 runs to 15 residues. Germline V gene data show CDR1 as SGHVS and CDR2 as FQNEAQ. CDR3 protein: CASSLATGELYEQYF. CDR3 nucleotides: TGTGCCAGCAGCTTAGCGACAGGGGAGCTCTACGAGCAGTACTTC.

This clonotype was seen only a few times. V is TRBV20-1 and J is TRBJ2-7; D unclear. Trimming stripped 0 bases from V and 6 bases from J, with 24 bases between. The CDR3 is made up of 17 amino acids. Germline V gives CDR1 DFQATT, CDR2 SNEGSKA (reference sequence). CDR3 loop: CSARDPLIVPSLGEQYF. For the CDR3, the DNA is TGCAGTGCTAGAGACCCTCTAATCGTCCCCTCCCTAGGCGAGCAGTACTTC.

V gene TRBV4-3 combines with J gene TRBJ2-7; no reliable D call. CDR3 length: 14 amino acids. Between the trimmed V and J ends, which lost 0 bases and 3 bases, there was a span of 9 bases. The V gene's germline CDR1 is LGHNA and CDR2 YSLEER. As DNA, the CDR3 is TGCGCCAGCAGCCAAGATTTGAGTCGCTACGAGCAGTACTTC. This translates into CASSQDLSRYEQYF.

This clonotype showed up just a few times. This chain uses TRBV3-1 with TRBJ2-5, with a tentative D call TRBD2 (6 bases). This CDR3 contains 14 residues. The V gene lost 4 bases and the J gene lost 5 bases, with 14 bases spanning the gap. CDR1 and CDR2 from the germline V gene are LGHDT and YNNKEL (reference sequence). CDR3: CASSRVAEDETQYF. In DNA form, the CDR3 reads TGTGCCAGCAGCCGAGTAGCGGAGGATGAGACCCAGTACTTC.

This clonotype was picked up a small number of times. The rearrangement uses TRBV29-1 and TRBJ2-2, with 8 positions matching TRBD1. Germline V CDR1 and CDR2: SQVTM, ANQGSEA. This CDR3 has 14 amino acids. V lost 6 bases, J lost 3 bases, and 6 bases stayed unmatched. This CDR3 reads CSVARGRYTGELFF. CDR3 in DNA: TGCAGCGTGGCCAGGGGGCGGTACACCGGGGAGCTGTTTTTT.

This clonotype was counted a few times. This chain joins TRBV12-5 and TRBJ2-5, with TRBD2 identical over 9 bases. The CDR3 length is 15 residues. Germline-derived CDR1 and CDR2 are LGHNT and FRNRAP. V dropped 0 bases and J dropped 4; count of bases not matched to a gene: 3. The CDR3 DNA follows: TGTGCTAGTGGTTTGGTATATAGCGGGAGAGAGACCCAGTACTTC. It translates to CASGLVYSGRETQYF.

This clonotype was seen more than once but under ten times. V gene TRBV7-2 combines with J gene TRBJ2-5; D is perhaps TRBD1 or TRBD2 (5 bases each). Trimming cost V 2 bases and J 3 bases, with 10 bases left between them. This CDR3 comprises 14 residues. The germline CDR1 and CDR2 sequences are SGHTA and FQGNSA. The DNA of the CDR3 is TGTGCCAGCAGCTTATGGGGGATGGAAGAGACCCAGTACTTC. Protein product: CASSLWGMEETQYF.

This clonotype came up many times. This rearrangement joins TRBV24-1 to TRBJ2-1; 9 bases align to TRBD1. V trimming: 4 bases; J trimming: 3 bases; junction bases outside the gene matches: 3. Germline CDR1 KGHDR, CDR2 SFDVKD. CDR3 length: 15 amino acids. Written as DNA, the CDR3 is TGTGCCACCAGTGACACGGGACAGGGCTACAATGAGCAGTTCTTC. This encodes CATSDTGQGYNEQFF.

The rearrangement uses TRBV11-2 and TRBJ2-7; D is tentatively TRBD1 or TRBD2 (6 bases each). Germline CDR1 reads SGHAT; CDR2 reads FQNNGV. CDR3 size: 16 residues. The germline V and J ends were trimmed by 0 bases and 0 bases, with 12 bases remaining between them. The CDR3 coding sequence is TGTGCCAGCAGCTTAGAAGGGAGGACAGACTCCTACGAGCAGTACTTC. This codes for CASSLEGRTDSYEQYF.

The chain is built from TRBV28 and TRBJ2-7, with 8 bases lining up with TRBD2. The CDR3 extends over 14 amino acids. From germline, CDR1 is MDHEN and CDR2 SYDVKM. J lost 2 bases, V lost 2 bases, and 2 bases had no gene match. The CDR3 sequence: CASSLVGRAYEQYF. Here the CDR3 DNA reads TGTGCCAGCAGTTTAGTCGGGAGGGCCTACGAGCAGTACTTC.

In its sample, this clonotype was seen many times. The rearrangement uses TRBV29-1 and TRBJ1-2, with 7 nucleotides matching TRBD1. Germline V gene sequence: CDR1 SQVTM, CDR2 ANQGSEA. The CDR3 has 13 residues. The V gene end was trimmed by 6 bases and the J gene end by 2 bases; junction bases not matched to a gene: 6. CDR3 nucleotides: TGCAGCGTCGGTGACAGGGAAAACTATGGCTACACCTTC. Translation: CSVGDRENYGYTF.

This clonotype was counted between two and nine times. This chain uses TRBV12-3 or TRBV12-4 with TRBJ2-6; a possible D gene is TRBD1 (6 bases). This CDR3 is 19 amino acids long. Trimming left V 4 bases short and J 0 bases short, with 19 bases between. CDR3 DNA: TGTGCCAGCAGTTCACCTCAGGACAGTCACACCTCTGGGGCCAACGTCCTGACTTTC. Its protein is CASSSPQDSHTSGANVLTF.

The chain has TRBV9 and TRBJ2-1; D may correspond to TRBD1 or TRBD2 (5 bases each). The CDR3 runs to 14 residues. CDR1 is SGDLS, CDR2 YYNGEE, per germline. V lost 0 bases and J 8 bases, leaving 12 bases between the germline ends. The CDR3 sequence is CASSVGGRADEQFF. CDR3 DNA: TGTGCCAGCAGCGTAGGGGGGAGAGCTGATGAGCAGTTCTTC.

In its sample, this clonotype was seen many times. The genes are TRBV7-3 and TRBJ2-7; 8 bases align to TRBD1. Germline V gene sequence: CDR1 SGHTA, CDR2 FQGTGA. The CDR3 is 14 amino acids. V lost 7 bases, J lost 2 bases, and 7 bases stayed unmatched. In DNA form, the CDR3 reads TGTGCCAGCATCACGACAGGGGCCGCCTACGAGCAGTACTTC. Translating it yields CASITTGAAYEQYF.